A single sample gave rise to the 8 T cell receptor beta chains below, sequenced in a study of T cell repertoires in cytomegalovirus infection (dated by TCRdb to the late 2010s). Antigens of these TCRs are unknown. TCRdb names Illumina HiSeq 1500 as the instrument used. TCRdb passed the public sequencing reads through fastp at Q25 and MiXCR, retaining productive beta sequences. Every CDR3 protein is listed once, alongside the most common genes and DNA of its rows. The sample table shows nearly 700,000 distinct CDR3 sequences, and 30% to 40% are seen once. 15% to 20% of the sample lies in the top ten. In light of the paper, this sample's treatment or condition label describes: in vitro stimulation with specific CMV peptide epitopes to enrich CMV-specific T cells. This specimen was cultured PBMCs, taken from culture after CMV antigen stimulation. These receptors were collected from a human donor in good health (CMV status not recorded). Some clones in this sample may be carry-over from other donors' samples.

DNA of the CDR3: TGCAGTGCCAGACGACTCAGCTCCTACGAGCAGTACTTC. Its translation is CSARRLSSYEQYF. The chain couples TRBV20-1 to TRBJ2-7; D is unresolved. Germline assignment: CDR1 DFQATT and CDR2 SNEGSKA (reference sequence). V was trimmed by 6 bases and J by 0 bases, leaving 12 bases between them. The CDR3 totals 13 residues.

This clonotype was picked up a small number of times. An end of the junction differs from the germline gene, which may be a read error. The V and J genes are TRBV4-1 and TRBJ2-1; no clear D gene. Looked up from germline, CDR1 is MGHRA and CDR2 is YSYEKL. The length of the CDR3 is 12 residues. The CDR3 DNA follows: TGCGCCAGCAGCCAAATAAGATCCACAAGAATCTTC. Translating gives CASSQIRSTRIF.

This chain connects TRBV6-9 to TRBJ1-3; D is perhaps TRBD1 (6 bases). There are 15 residues in the CDR3. Trimming shortened V by 6 bases and J by 4 bases, and 16 bases separated the two germline ends. Germline CDR1 MNHGY, CDR2 SVAAGI. CDR3 DNA: TGTGCCAGCAGACGGACCGGGACAACAGGAAACACCATATATTTT. It encodes CASRRTGTTGNTIYF.

In its sample, this clonotype was seen many times. This chain links TRBV7-2 with TRBJ2-5; D is possibly TRBD1 (5 bases). CDR1 SGHTA and CDR2 FQGNSA come from the germline V gene. V was clipped by 4 bases and J by 2 bases, with 8 bases between them. This CDR3 comprises 13 residues. The CDR3 reads CASSSWTQETQYF. CDR3 nucleotide sequence: TGTGCCAGCAGCTCTTGGACACAAGAGACCCAGTACTTC.

This clonotype has more than one count but fewer than ten. The chain is built from TRBV11-2 and TRBJ2-1; 7 nucleotides align to TRBD2. In germline, CDR1 is SGHAT, CDR2 FQNNGV. V was pared by 3 bases and J by 4 bases, with 6 bases of the junction left unmatched. The CDR3 runs 15 residues. The CDR3 region has the DNA TGTGCCAGCAGCTTTGCGGGAGATGATTACAATGAGCAGTTCTTC. This sequence encodes CASSFAGDDYNEQFF. The full variable domain, in which reference TRBV11-2 and TRBJ2-1 provide the parts outside the CDR3, is EAGVAQSPRYKIIEKRQSVAFWCNPISGHATLYWYQQILGQGPKLLIQFQNNGVVDDSQLPKDRFSAERLKGVDSTLKIQPAKLEDSAVYLCASSFAGDDYNEQFFGPGTRLTVL.

V usage is TRBV4-2 and J usage is TRBJ2-6, with a tentative D call TRBD2 (5 bases). The germline V and J ends were trimmed by 0 bases and 4 bases, with 10 bases remaining between them. The germline V gene has CDR1 LGHNA and CDR2 YNFKEQ. CDR3 size: 16 residues. CDR3 in DNA: TGTGCCAGCAGCCAAGAAAGGAGGTCCGGGGCCAACGTCCTGACTTTC. This gives the protein CASSQERRSGANVLTF.

This clonotype turned up a few times. The genes are TRBV3-1 and TRBJ2-2; D gene ambiguous. The V and J ends lost 1 base and 2 bases respectively, with 8 bases between them. Germline CDR1 reads LGHDT; CDR2 reads YNNKEL (reference sequence). This CDR3 has 15 residues. The CDR3 spells CASSQVGGNTGELFF. CDR3 coding DNA: TGTGCCAGCAGCCAAGTAGGTGGCAACACCGGGGAGCTGTTTTTT.

V gene TRBV7-2 combines with J gene TRBJ2-2; perhaps TRBD2 as D (7 bases). Germline values: CDR1 SGHTA, CDR2 FQGNSA. The ends were cut back, 3 bases at V and 5 bases at J, with 25 bases in the middle. CDR3 size: 19 residues. The CDR3, as DNA: TGTGCCAGCAGCTTGGACCCCTCGGGGGGCGTGGGAGGGACCGGGGAGCTGTTTTTT. Protein sequence: CASSLDPSGGVGGTGELFF.